One sample yielded the 8 T cell receptor beta chains listed below, sequenced in a study of T cells after yellow fever vaccination. TCRdb analysed the 5' RACE reads with MiXCR anew, one entry per CDR3 protein. Of fewer than 85,000 distinct CDR3 sequences listed, just under 8% are singletons. The sequencing used CD8+ T cells sorted from PBMCs, collected on the day of the yellow fever booster vaccination. These TCRs come from a man aged 25-45 years who received the YFV17D yellow fever vaccine.

The chain couples TRBV5-1 to TRBJ1-1, with D perhaps matching TRBD1 (6 bases). Trimming left V 7 bases short and J 4 bases short, with 11 bases between. Looked up from germline, CDR1 is SGHRS and CDR2 is YFSETQ. CDR3 length equals 12 residues. The CDR3 DNA follows: TGCGCCAGCTTCGGAGGGGGCACTGAAGCTTTCTTT. Translated, it gives CASFGGGTEAFF. Together with reference TRBV5-1 and TRBJ1-1, the CDR3 gives the full variable domain: KAGVTQTPRYLIKTRGQQVTLSCSPISGHRSVSWYQQTPGQGLQFLFEYFSETQRNKGNFPGRFSGRQFSNSRSEMNVSTLELGDSALYLCASFGGGTEAFFGQGTRLTVV.

This clonotype was detected ten times or more. CDR3 loop: CASSSGLATREQYF. The CDR3 coding sequence is TGTGCCAGCAGCTCGGGACTAGCCACGAGGGAGCAGTACTTC. The chain joins TRBV9 to TRBJ2-7; 9 nucleotides match TRBD2. The junction had 9 bases not matched to a gene; V was cut back by 4 bases and J by 7 bases. The germline V gene encodes CDR1 SGDLS and CDR2 YYNGEE. The CDR3 has 14 residues.

The chain is built from TRBV28 and TRBJ2-7; D is ambiguous. V shed 6 bases and J shed 5 bases, with 8 bases lying between them. Germline loops: CDR1 MDHEN, CDR2 SYDVKM. There are 11 residues in the CDR3. The CDR3 sequence is CASSPHNEQYF. As DNA, the CDR3 is TGTGCCAGCAGCCCCCACAACGAGCAGTACTTC.

This clonotype has more than one count but fewer than ten. The chain is built from TRBV20-1 and TRBJ2-7, with 7 bases that match TRBD1. This CDR3 region has 18 residues. V shed 4 bases, J shed 4 bases, and the junction held 22 bases outside the gene matches. Germline-derived CDR1 and CDR2 are DFQATT and SNEGSKA (reference sequence). The CDR3 DNA follows: TGCAGTGCTACACCCCAAAAAAACATAGACAGGGTCCCTTACGAGCAGTACTTC. It is translated as CSATPQKNIDRVPYEQYF.

This clonotype has more than one count but fewer than ten. V and J are TRBV12-3 or TRBV12-4 and TRBJ2-1; D perhaps matches TRBD2 (6 bases). V was trimmed by 4 bases and J by 12 bases, leaving 25 bases between them. The CDR3 totals 16 residues. The CDR3 here is CASSSPPGDSLGWQFF. Here the CDR3 DNA reads TGTGCCAGCAGTTCCCCTCCGGGAGATAGCCTTGGTTGGCAGTTCTTC.

The gene calls are TRBV20-1 and TRBJ2-1; 7 bases agree with TRBD2. The CDR3 length is 15 residues. J lost 0 bases, V lost 0 bases, and 2 bases had no gene match. Germline V CDR1 and CDR2: DFQATT, SNEGSKA (reference sequence). The CDR3, as DNA: TGCAGTGCTAGAGACGGCGGGAGCTCCTACAATGAGCAGTTCTTC. Protein sequence: CSARDGGSSYNEQFF.

This clonotype has more than one count but fewer than ten. DNA of the CDR3: TGCAGCGTTGACGCGACAGGGGGCGGACTCTATGGCTACACCTTC. Its translation: CSVDATGGGLYGYTF. The chain recombines TRBV29-1 with TRBJ1-2, with 10 bases that match TRBD1. This CDR3 spans 15 amino acids. V lost 3 bases and J lost 4; bases outside the gene matches: 8. Germline assignment: CDR1 SQVTM and CDR2 ANQGSEA.

This clonotype was picked up many times. This chain uses TRBV19 with TRBJ2-7, with D perhaps TRBD2 (5 bases). Germline CDR1 and CDR2: LNHDA and SQIVND (reference sequence). This CDR3 region has 13 residues. Trimming pared 1 base from V and 7 bases from J, leaving 11 bases between. The CDR3 region is CASSIVPRGEQYF. In DNA, the CDR3 is TGTGCCAGTAGTATAGTGCCCCGCGGGGAGCAGTACTTC.